The 24 T cell receptor beta chains below were found in one sample sequenced in a study of T-cell reconstitution after alpha-beta-depleted transplantation in children. Molecular barcoding with unique molecular identifiers was used for the TCRbeta library. TCRdb fed the PCR reads into MiXCR, producing one record per CDR3 protein. The sample comprises roughly 66,000 distinct CDR3 sequences, 4.9% of which are singletons, and around 18% rests with the top ten. The sequencing used PBMCs, mostly from graft donor cells, collected 180 days after TCRalphabeta/CD19-depleted stem cell transplant. The source of these receptors is a boy in the first two years of life who had a stem cell transplant for acute myeloid leukemia, so the T cells may come from the graft donor.

This clonotype was recorded many times. This chain uses TRBV5-1 with TRBJ2-7; 8 positions agree with TRBD1. The germline V gene has CDR1 SGHRS and CDR2 YFSETQ. CDR3 length: 14 residues. Unmatched junction bases numbered 6, after V lost 4 bases and J lost 3 bases. CDR3 loop: CASSRTGTNYEQYF. CDR3 in DNA: TGCGCCAGCAGCAGGACAGGGACCAACTACGAGCAGTACTTC.

This clonotype was observed at least ten times. The chain uses TRBV29-1 and TRBJ2-2; D possibly uses TRBD1 or TRBD2 (5 bases each). Trimming pared 5 bases from V and 4 bases from J, leaving 8 bases between. The CDR3 has 12 amino acids. CDR1 and CDR2 (germline): SQVTM, ANQGSEA. CDR3: CSVRGSTGELFF. CDR3 DNA: TGCAGCGTTCGGGGCAGCACCGGGGAGCTGTTTTTT.

This clonotype has at least ten counts. This chain uses TRBV12-3 or TRBV12-4 with TRBJ1-6; D is possibly TRBD1 (6 bases). V was shortened by 2 bases and J by 9 bases, with 11 bases between the two germline ends. This CDR3 has 14 amino acids. This chain's CDR3 is CASSLSGRGSPLHF. The CDR3 coding sequence is TGTGCCAGCAGTTTATCGGGCAGGGGTTCACCCCTCCACTTT.

This clonotype appeared many times. The J gene is TRBJ2-5, the V gene TRBV5-1, with TRBD1 matching 10 bases. The trim removed 4 bases at V and 5 bases at J, leaving 5 bases unmatched. Germline V gene data show CDR1 as SGHRS and CDR2 as YFSETQ. The CDR3 contains 14 residues. Here the CDR3 DNA reads TGCGCCAGCAGCCTCCGGGACAGGGGCGAGACCCAGTACTTC. Residues: CASSLRDRGETQYF.

This clonotype showed up many times. The chain uses TRBV24-1 and TRBJ2-3, with 10 bases fitting TRBD1. Germline CDR1 is KGHDR and CDR2 is SFDVKD. The V gene end was trimmed by 3 bases and the J gene end by 3 bases; junction bases not matched to a gene: 5. CDR3 length: 16 amino acids. The CDR3 loop is CATSDPPGQGTDTQYF. As DNA, the CDR3 is TGTGCCACCAGTGATCCTCCGGGACAGGGGACAGATACGCAGTATTTT.

The sample holds many counts of this clonotype. The rearrangement joins TRBV4-1 to TRBJ1-1; a possible D gene is TRBD1 (5 bases). Germline V lookup: CDR1 MGHRA, CDR2 YSYEKL. This CDR3 contains 14 residues. V shed 0 bases and J shed 11 bases, with 16 bases lying between them. The CDR3 DNA reads as TGCGCCAGCAGCCAAGATTGGGCGGACATGTGGGCTTTCTTT. This gives the protein CASSQDWADMWAFF.

In its sample, this clonotype was seen many times. V is TRBV4-1 and J is TRBJ2-4; 11 nucleotides agree with TRBD2. The germline gives CDR1 MGHRA, CDR2 YSYEKL. After removal of 0 bases from V and 8 bases from J, the junction contained 12 bases not matched to a gene. There are 18 residues in the CDR3. CDR3 nucleotides: TGCGCCAGCAGCCAAGAGTGGTTGCTAGCGGGGGGTTTGTACATTCAGTACTTC. Its protein is CASSQEWLLAGGLYIQYF.

There are many counts of this clonotype. The J gene is TRBJ1-5, the V gene TRBV20-1; 10 positions agree with TRBD1. The CDR3 is 14 amino acids. Per the germline V gene, CDR1 is DFQATT and CDR2 is SNEGSKA (reference sequence). V was clipped by 5 bases and J by 6 bases; unmatched bases: 7. This CDR3 is CSAYSTGGFQPQHF. The CDR3 DNA reads TGCAGTGCTTACTCGACAGGGGGCTTTCAGCCCCAGCATTTT.

This clonotype appeared many times. CDR3 bases: TGTGCCAGCAGCTTGATAGGGGTGGAGACCCAGTACTTC. Translation: CASSLIGVETQYF. The rearrangement joins TRBV7-9 to TRBJ2-5; TRBD1 might be the D (5 bases). Trimming took 3 bases from V and 5 from J, leaving 10 bases between them. Per germline, CDR1 SEHNR and CDR2 FQNEAQ (reference sequence). There are 13 residues in the CDR3.

This clonotype was observed at least ten times. V usage is TRBV9 and J usage is TRBJ2-1, with D possibly matching TRBD2 (6 bases). The CDR3 has 15 residues. V was pared by 3 bases and J by 6 bases, with 16 bases between. Germline loops: CDR1 SGDLS, CDR2 YYNGEE. This CDR3 reads CASSGGRTSRNEQFF. The DNA of the CDR3 is TGTGCCAGCAGCGGGGGGAGGACTTCTCGCAATGAGCAGTTCTTC.

This clonotype showed up many times. V gene TRBV6-5 combines with J gene TRBJ1-6; 11 nucleotides match TRBD1. This CDR3 is 13 amino acids long. The junction had 4 bases not matched to a gene; V was cut back by 6 bases and J by 12 bases. CDR1 and CDR2 from the germline V gene are MNHEY and SVGAGI. The chain's CDR3 is CASRGQGVRPLHF. The CDR3 coding sequence is TGTGCCAGCAGGGGACAGGGGGTTCGACCCCTCCACTTT.

This clonotype was recorded at least ten times. The chain is built from TRBV2 and TRBJ2-7, with D uncertain. Germline-derived CDR1 and CDR2 are SNHLY and FYNNEI. The CDR3 covers 11 residues. Trimming left V 8 bases short and J 2 bases short, with 7 bases between. The CDR3 nucleotides read TGTGCCAGCTACGTTCCCTACGAGCAGTACTTC. Protein sequence: CASYVPYEQYF.

Many counts were recorded for this clonotype. V gene TRBV4-3 combines with J gene TRBJ1-6; D is unclear. Between the trimmed V and J ends, which lost 2 bases and 7 bases, there was a span of 12 bases. This CDR3 comprises 15 residues. Germline-derived CDR1 and CDR2 are LGHNA and YSLEER. DNA for the CDR3: TGCGCCAGCAGCCAAAAACCGGGAGCCAATTCACCCCTCCACTTT. It encodes CASSQKPGANSPLHF.

This clonotype was seen at least ten times. The V and J genes are TRBV7-9 and TRBJ1-4, with D possibly matching TRBD1 (6 bases). V gave up 2 bases and J gave up 8 bases, with 15 bases separating them. Germline loops: CDR1 SEHNR, CDR2 FQNEAQ (reference sequence). CDR3 length: 15 residues. This CDR3 reads CASSLWTDTPEKLFF. Here the CDR3 DNA reads TGTGCCAGCAGCTTATGGACAGACACCCCGGAAAAACTGTTTTTT.

This clonotype has ten or more counts. Here the CDR3 reads CSARGDRESYEQYF. DNA for the CDR3: TGCAGTGCTAGAGGGGACAGGGAGTCCTACGAGCAGTACTTC. This sequence joins TRBV20-1 and TRBJ2-7; 9 bases match TRBD1. Germline CDR1 and CDR2: DFQATT and SNEGSKA (reference sequence). The CDR3 totals 14 residues. With 1 base clipped from V and 1 base from J, the junction kept 2 bases outside the gene matches.

There are many counts of this clonotype. The rearrangement uses TRBV29-1 and TRBJ1-2, with no clear D. Deletions cut 4 bases from V and 5 bases from J, with 8 bases between. This CDR3 has 11 residues. Germline CDR1 SQVTM, CDR2 ANQGSEA. Here the CDR3 DNA reads TGCAGCGTTGGTCACGCTTATGGCTACACCTTC. The encoded protein is CSVGHAYGYTF.

Ten or more counts support this clonotype. The V gene is TRBV7-2, the J gene TRBJ2-3, with TRBD2 identical over 8 bases. CDR1 and CDR2 from the germline V gene are SGHTA and FQGNSA. The CDR3 extends over 15 amino acids. Trimming removed 5 bases from V and 0 bases from J; junction bases left unmatched: 4. The CDR3 is CASSPGGASTDTQYF. As DNA, the CDR3 is TGTGCCAGCAGCCCCGGGGGGGCTAGCACAGATACGCAGTATTTT.

This clonotype was seen ten or more times. This sequence joins TRBV6-5 and TRBJ1-2, with 9 bases that match TRBD1. The germline V gene has CDR1 MNHEY and CDR2 SVGAGI. This CDR3 has 17 residues. Trimming at V came to 0 bases and at J to 3 bases, leaving 8 bases not matched to a gene. CDR3: CASSYSRDRALDYGYTF. In DNA, the CDR3 is TGTGCCAGCAGTTACTCTCGGGACAGGGCGCTAGACTATGGCTACACCTTC.

This clonotype was seen at least ten times. This rearrangement joins TRBV20-1 to TRBJ1-4; unclear D gene. The V end was cut by 0 bases, the J end by 6 bases, with 11 bases between. The CDR3 is made up of 14 amino acids. Germline CDR1 reads DFQATT; CDR2 reads SNEGSKA (reference sequence). The chain's CDR3 is CSARDPAAYEKLFF. The CDR3 region has the DNA TGCAGTGCTAGAGATCCGGCGGCATATGAAAAACTGTTTTTT.

This clonotype was counted ten times or more. V and J are TRBV2 and TRBJ2-5; D not resolved. Germline CDR1 is SNHLY and CDR2 is FYNNEI. V lost 6 bases to trimming and J lost 3 bases, with 14 bases between them. CDR3 length equals 14 residues. CDR3 sequence: CASSPGRPKETQYF. DNA of the CDR3: TGTGCCAGCAGCCCAGGACGTCCCAAAGAGACCCAGTACTTC.

This clonotype was picked up many times. The CDR3, as DNA: TGTGCCACCAGCAGGGGACCCTCCGGGGCAGATACGCAGTATTTT. Encoded protein: CATSRGPSGADTQYF. The chain joins TRBV15 to TRBJ2-3, with D perhaps assigned TRBD1 or TRBD2 (5 bases each). Germline assignment: CDR1 LNHNV and CDR2 YYDKDF (reference sequence). The CDR3 has 15 amino acids. The V end lost 3 bases, the J end lost 4 bases, and 14 bases lay between the germline ends.

The sample holds many counts of this clonotype. The chain joins TRBV29-1 to TRBJ2-1; TRBD1 agrees at 10 bases. V lost 8 bases to trimming and J lost 2 bases; unmatched junction nucleotides: 9. CDR3 length: 15 amino acids. Germline V gene lookup returns CDR1 SQVTM and CDR2 ANQGSEA. DNA of the CDR3: TGCAGCACCGAGGGAGGGACAGGGGCCTACAATGAGCAGTTCTTC. Translated: CSTEGGTGAYNEQFF.

This clonotype was counted at least ten times. The V and J genes are TRBV12-3 or TRBV12-4 and TRBJ1-1; D unclear. This CDR3 spans 11 amino acids. The V and J ends lost 3 bases and 5 bases respectively, with 4 bases between them. The CDR3 DNA sequence: TGTGCCAGCAGTTTGGGTACTGAAGCTTTCTTT. Translation gives CASSLGTEAFF.

This clonotype was found many times. V and J are TRBV12-3 or TRBV12-4 and TRBJ2-3; 12 nucleotides agree with TRBD2. With 2 bases clipped from V and 2 bases from J, the junction kept 8 bases outside the gene matches. The CDR3 extends over 18 amino acids. The CDR3 loop is CASSLSQTSGGFTDTQYF. CDR3 DNA sequence: TGTGCCAGCAGTTTATCCCAAACTAGCGGGGGGTTCACAGATACGCAGTATTTT.